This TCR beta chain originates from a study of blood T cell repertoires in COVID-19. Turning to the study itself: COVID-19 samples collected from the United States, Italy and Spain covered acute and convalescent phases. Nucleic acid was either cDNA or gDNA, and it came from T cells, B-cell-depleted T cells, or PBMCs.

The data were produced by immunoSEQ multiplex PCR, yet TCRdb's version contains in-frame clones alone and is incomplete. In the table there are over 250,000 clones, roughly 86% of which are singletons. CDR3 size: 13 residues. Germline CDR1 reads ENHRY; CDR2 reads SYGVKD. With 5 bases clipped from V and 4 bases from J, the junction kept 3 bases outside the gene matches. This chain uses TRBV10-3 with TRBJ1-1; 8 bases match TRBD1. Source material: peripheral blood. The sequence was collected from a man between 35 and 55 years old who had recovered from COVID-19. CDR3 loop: CAISRGQVTEAFF. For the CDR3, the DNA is TGTGCCATCAGTCGGGGACAGGTCACTGAAGCTTTCTTT.